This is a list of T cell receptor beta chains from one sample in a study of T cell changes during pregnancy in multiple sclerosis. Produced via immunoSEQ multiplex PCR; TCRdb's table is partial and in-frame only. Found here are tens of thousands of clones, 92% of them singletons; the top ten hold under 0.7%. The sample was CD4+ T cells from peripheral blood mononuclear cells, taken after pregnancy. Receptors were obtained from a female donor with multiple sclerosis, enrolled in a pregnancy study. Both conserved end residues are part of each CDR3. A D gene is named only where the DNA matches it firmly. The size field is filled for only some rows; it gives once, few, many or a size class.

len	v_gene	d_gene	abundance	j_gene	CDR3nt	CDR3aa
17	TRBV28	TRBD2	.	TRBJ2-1	TGTGCCAGCAGCCGAAGGACTAGCGTGAGCTCCTACAATGAGCAGTTCTTC	CASSRRTSVSSYNEQFF
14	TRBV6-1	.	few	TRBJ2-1	TGTGCCAGCAGCTTCTGGGTGAGGGATGGGGAGCAGTTCTTC	CASSFWVRDGEQFF
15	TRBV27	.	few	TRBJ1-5	TGTGCCAGCAGTACACAGGGACGGGTCGGTCAGCCCCAGCATTTT	CASSTQGRVGQPQHF
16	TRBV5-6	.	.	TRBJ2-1	TGTGCCAGCAGCTCGACAGGATTGAGCTCCTACAATGAGCAGTTCTTC	CASSSTGLSSYNEQFF
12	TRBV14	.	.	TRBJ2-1	TGTGCCAGCAGCTCACAGGGCAATGAGCAGTTCTTC	CASSSQGNEQFF
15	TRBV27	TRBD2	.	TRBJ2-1	TGTGCCAGCAGTTTACGGCGGGAGCGGCTAGGTGAGCAGTTCTTC	CASSLRRERLGEQFF
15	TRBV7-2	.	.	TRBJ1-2	TGTGCCAGCAGCTTAGCGGGGCGAATTAACTATGGCTACACCTTC	CASSLAGRINYGYTF
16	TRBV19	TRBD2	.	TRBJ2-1	TGTGCCAGTAGTATTTCCACTAGCGGGAGGACGTGTGAGCAGTTCTTC	CASSISTSGRTCEQFF
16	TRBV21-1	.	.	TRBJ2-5	TGTGCCAGCAGCCGTGGACAGGGAATACTTATAGAGACCCAGTACTTC	CASSRGQGILIETQYF
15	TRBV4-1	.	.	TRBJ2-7	TGCGCCAGCAGCCAAGTGGTCACAAACTCCTACGAGCAGTACTTC	CASSQVVTNSYEQYF
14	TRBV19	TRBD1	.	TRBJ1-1	TGTGCCAGGGGACAGGGGATTATGAACACTGAAGCTTTCTTT	CARGQGIMNTEAFF
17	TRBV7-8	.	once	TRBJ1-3	TGTGCCAGCAGCTTACAGGGAATCGTTCTCTCTGGAAACACCATATATTTT	CASSLQGIVLSGNTIYF
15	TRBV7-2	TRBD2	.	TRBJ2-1	TGTGCCAGCAGCTTGACTAGCGGGAGGTTCAATGAGCAGTTCTTC	CASSLTSGRFNEQFF
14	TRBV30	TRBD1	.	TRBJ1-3	TGTGCCTGGAGGACGGACAGGACTGGAAACACCATATATTTT	CAWRTDRTGNTIYF
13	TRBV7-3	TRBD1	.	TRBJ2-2	TGTGCCAGCAGCTTGCAGGGGGCCGGGGAGCTGTTTTTT	CASSLQGAGELFF
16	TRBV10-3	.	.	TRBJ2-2	TGTGCCATCAGTGAGAAGGCGGGGCTCTCCACCGGGGAGCTGTTTTTT	CAISEKAGLSTGELFF
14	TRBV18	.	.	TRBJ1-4	TGTGCCAGCTCACCCAGTACCTTAAATGAAAAACTGTTTTTT	CASSPSTLNEKLFF